This TCR beta chain originates from a study of blood T cell repertoires in COVID-19. In the study overall: Acute and convalescent COVID-19 samples came from the United States, Italy and Spain. Sample material is recorded as cDNA or gDNA derived from T cells, B-cell-depleted T cells, or PBMCs.

Researchers sorted participants into cohorts using their self-reported clinical history. Profiling relied on immunoSEQ multiplex PCR, and the TCRdb table lists in-frame clones only, not all of them. The sample carries approximately 500,000 clones, 70% to 90% recorded once. The germline V gene encodes CDR1 MNHEY and CDR2 SVGAGI. V was cut by 3 bases and J by 5 bases, with 19 bases left in between. CDR3 length: 16 residues. J is TRBJ1-2 and V is TRBV6-5, with D possibly matching TRBD1 (5 bases). This sequence was found in a woman aged 40 to 50 who had recovered from COVID-19. The specimen was PBMCs or T cells enriched from blood (not recorded which). CDR3 in amino acids: CASSYDQRGLRYGYTF. Here the CDR3 DNA reads TGTGCCAGCAGTTATGATCAAAGGGGACTGAGATATGGCTACACCTTC.